Here is one T cell receptor beta chain with its context. This specimen belongs to a study of blood T cell repertoires in COVID-19. Study summary: Samples of COVID-19 (acute and convalescent) were obtained from the United States, Italy and Spain.

TCRdb keeps only in-frame clones here, not all; method: immunoSEQ multiplex PCR. The top ten hold approximately 30% of the sample, which has over 150,000 clones, approximately 83% seen once. Unmatched junction bases numbered 9, after V lost 2 bases and J lost 4 bases. The CDR3 totals 17 residues. Germline V gene sequence: CDR1 SGDLS, CDR2 YYNGEE. Input material: peripheral blood. This sequence joins TRBV9 and TRBJ1-2; TRBD1 aligns across 12 bases. The source of this sequence is an older woman with acute or convalescent COVID-19. CDR3 sequence: CASSVGTGGVGLYGYTF. The CDR3 nucleotides read TGTGCCAGCAGCGTTGGGACAGGGGGCGTCGGACTCTATGGCTACACCTTC. The entire variable domain, with the rest obtained from reference TRBV9 and TRBJ1-2, is as follows: DSGVTQTPKHLITATGQRVTLRCSPRSGDLSVYWYQQSLDQGLQFLIQYYNGEERAKGNILERFSAQQFPDLHSELNLSSLELGDSALYFCASSVGTGGVGLYGYTFGSGTRLTVV.